What follows are 23 T cell receptor beta chains derived from one specimen sequenced in a study of control samples from healthy donors and cancer patients. Profiling relied on immunoSEQ multiplex PCR, and the TCRdb table lists in-frame clones only, not all of them. The data hold 150,000 or so clones, with 88% observed a single time. The sample consisted of blood. These receptors were obtained from a young man in good health.

The genes are TRBV24-1 and TRBJ2-1, with a weak D call TRBD1 (6 bases). The V end lost 4 bases, the J end lost 6 bases, and 15 bases lay between the germline ends. Germline CDR1 is KGHDR and CDR2 is SFDVKD. The CDR3 contains 15 residues. CDR3 coding DNA: TGTGCCACCAGTGACCGGACAGTTTCAATCAATGAGCAGTTCTTC. As protein: CATSDRTVSINEQFF.

This chain connects TRBV30 to TRBJ1-1; D is perhaps TRBD1 (6 bases). Per germline, CDR1 GTSNPN and CDR2 SVGIG (reference sequence). V was shortened by 0 bases and J by 4 bases, with 18 bases between the two germline ends. The CDR3 loop spans 16 amino acids. This CDR3 reads CAWSVRGRGKGTEAFF. The CDR3 nucleotides read TGTGCCTGGAGTGTAAGGGGAAGGGGGAAGGGCACTGAAGCTTTCTTT. The full variable domain, with the rest looked up from reference TRBV30 and TRBJ1-1, is SQTIHQWPATLVQPVGSPLSLECTVEGTSNPNLYWYRQAAGRGLQLLFYSVGIGQISSEVPQNLSASRPQDRQFILSSKKLLLSDSGFYLCAWSVRGRGKGTEAFFGQGTRLTVV.

The V call is TRBV15, the J call TRBJ1-1; 8 bases are shared with TRBD1. J lost 5 bases, V lost 0 bases, and 5 bases had no gene match. The CDR3 is made up of 15 amino acids. CDR1 and CDR2 (germline): LNHNV, YYDKDF (reference sequence). The DNA for the CDR3 is TGTGCCACCAGCAGAGAGGACAGGGTGGGAACTGAAGCTTTCTTT. Amino acids: CATSREDRVGTEAFF.

The chain joins TRBV11-2 to TRBJ2-1; TRBD2 matches 7 bases. The CDR3 extends over 15 amino acids. Germline values: CDR1 SGHAT, CDR2 FQNNGV. After removal of 4 bases from V and 0 bases from J, the junction contained 3 bases not matched to a gene. The CDR3 reads CASSSRGGSYNEQFF. CDR3 sequence (DNA): TGTGCCAGCAGCTCCCGCGGGGGCTCCTACAATGAGCAGTTCTTC.

V gene TRBV19 combines with J gene TRBJ2-2; a weak D match, TRBD2 (5 bases). CDR1 and CDR2 from the germline V gene are LNHDA and SQIVND (reference sequence). V lost 3 bases and J lost 1, with 24 bases in between. The CDR3 spans 20 residues. Written as DNA, the CDR3 is TGTGCCAGTAGTATTGGTTTCCCAGTACTAGATAGCCTGAACACCGGGGAGCTGTTTTTT. Protein: CASSIGFPVLDSLNTGELFF.

This clone is a singleton in its sample. V is TRBV19 and J is TRBJ2-4; no firm D call. The germline V gene encodes CDR1 LNHDA and CDR2 SQIVND (reference sequence). CDR3 size: 12 residues. Between the trimmed V and J ends, which lost 10 bases and 2 bases, there was a span of 9 bases. The CDR3 DNA follows: TGTGCCACTGAGGCCACCAAAAACATTCAGTACTTC. Protein: CATEATKNIQYF.

The chain carries TRBV6-1 and TRBJ1-2; the match to TRBD1 covers 7 bases. Trimming took 0 bases from V and 5 from J; bases not matched to a gene: 15. The CDR3 extends over 18 amino acids. Germline V gives CDR1 MNHNS, CDR2 SASEGT. The CDR3 region is CASSEALPMGQSSYGYTF. Written as DNA, the CDR3 is TGTGCCAGCAGTGAAGCGCTTCCAATGGGACAGTCTTCATATGGCTACACCTTC.

This clone was seen a single time. The J gene is TRBJ2-2, the V gene TRBV4-1; D ambiguous. The ends were cut back, 3 bases at V and 0 bases at J, with 8 bases in the middle. Germline CDR1 is MGHRA and CDR2 is YSYEKL. The CDR3 loop spans 15 amino acids. The CDR3 DNA is TGCGCCAGCAGCCACACAGAGCCGAACACCGGGGAGCTGTTTTTT. It is translated as CASSHTEPNTGELFF.

This sequence joins TRBV19 and TRBJ2-3, with TRBD2 matching 8 bases. CDR1 and CDR2 from the germline V gene are LNHDA and SQIVND (reference sequence). The J segment lost 5 bases and the V segment lost 1 base, leaving 5 bases of the junction unmatched. This CDR3 contains 15 residues. CDR3 sequence reads: CASSIVGGAKDTQYF. The CDR3, as DNA: TGTGCCAGTAGTATAGTCGGGGGGGCCAAAGATACGCAGTATTTT.

As to this clone: At one boundary the junction diverges from the germline segment, which might be a read error. This chain joins TRBV7-7 and TRBJ2-3; D gene unclear. CDR1 and CDR2 from the germline V gene are SSHAT and FNYEAQ (reference sequence). This CDR3 is built from 14 residues. CDR3 residues: CASSLGKQDGTQYF. The CDR3 region has the DNA TGTGCTAGCAGCTTAGGCAAGCAGGATGGTACGCAGTATTTT.

This chain joins TRBV27 and TRBJ2-3; TRBD2 might be the D (5 bases). Trimming pared 2 bases from V and 3 bases from J, leaving 6 bases between. Looked up from germline, CDR1 is MNHEY and CDR2 is SMNVEV (reference sequence). This CDR3 comprises 13 residues. The CDR3, as DNA: TGTGCCAGCAGTTTACGGGGTACAGATACGCAGTATTTT. Translation: CASSLRGTDTQYF.

This chain uses TRBV30 with TRBJ2-7; the D gene could be TRBD1 or TRBD2 (5 bases each). CDR1 and CDR2 (germline): GTSNPN, SVGIG (reference sequence). The V end lost 0 bases, the J end lost 4 bases, and 7 bases lay between the germline ends. This CDR3 contains 12 residues. The CDR3 reads CAWSVGVYEQYF. The DNA of the CDR3 is TGTGCCTGGAGTGTGGGGGTTTACGAGCAGTACTTC. Filled out from reference TRBV30 and TRBJ2-7, the complete variable domain reads SQTIHQWPATLVQPVGSPLSLECTVEGTSNPNLYWYRQAAGRGLQLLFYSVGIGQISSEVPQNLSASRPQDRQFILSSKKLLLSDSGFYLCAWSVGVYEQYFGPGTRLTVT.

This sequence joins TRBV10-3 and TRBJ1-1; 8 positions match TRBD1. The germline gives CDR1 ENHRY, CDR2 SYGVKD. CDR3 size: 15 residues. J was trimmed by 6 bases and V by 6 bases; bases with no gene match: 12. The CDR3 loop is CAIRDPGQDLPEAFF. The CDR3 region has the DNA TGTGCCATCAGGGATCCGGGACAGGACCTTCCTGAAGCTTTCTTT.

V usage is TRBV16 and J usage is TRBJ2-1; no clear D. The V and J ends lost 4 bases and 2 bases respectively, with 12 bases between them. Germline V gene data show CDR1 as KGHSY and CDR2 as FQNENV. This CDR3 contains 15 residues. CDR3 in amino acids: CASSRDFEAYNEQFF. For the CDR3, the DNA is TGTGCCAGCAGCCGGGATTTTGAGGCCTACAATGAGCAGTTCTTC. Based on the CDR3 plus reference TRBV16 and TRBJ2-1, the full variable domain is GEEVAQTPKHLVRGEGQKAKLYCAPIKGHSYVFWYQQVLKNEFKFLISFQNENVFDETGMPKERFSAKCLPNSPCSLEIQATKLEDSAVYFCASSRDFEAYNEQFFGPGTRLTVL.

The chain combines TRBV18 with TRBJ1-2; tentative D call: TRBD1 (5 bases). The CDR3 is 16 residues long. Between the trimmed V and J ends, which lost 0 bases and 7 bases, there was a span of 18 bases. Per the germline V gene, CDR1 is KGHSH and CDR2 is LQKENI. CDR3 sequence (DNA): TGTGCCAGCTCACCACCCACAGGCCTGGGCTTGGGTGGCTACACCTTC. It encodes CASSPPTGLGLGGYTF.

This chain uses TRBV29-1 with TRBJ2-7; no clear D gene. The germline CDR1 and CDR2 sequences are SQVTM and ANQGSEA. The CDR3 totals 15 residues. V gave up 6 bases and J gave up 1 base, with 19 bases separating them. CDR3 amino acids: CSVPRSVRLSYEQYF. The DNA of the CDR3 is TGCAGCGTCCCGAGGTCAGTCCGGCTATCCTACGAGCAGTACTTC.

The chain recombines TRBV6-2 or TRBV6-3 with TRBJ2-6; D perhaps matches TRBD2 (6 bases). Germline V gives CDR1 MNHEY, CDR2 SVGEGT. V was pared by 3 bases and J by 2 bases, with 11 bases between. This CDR3 spans 16 amino acids. This CDR3 reads CASSYFGGAGANVLTF. CDR3 DNA sequence: TGTGCCAGCAGTTATTTTGGAGGGGCTGGGGCCAACGTCCTGACTTTC.

This clone was recorded once. The chain combines TRBV4-2 with TRBJ1-2, with a tentative D call TRBD1 (5 bases). Trimming left V 3 bases short and J 0 bases short, with 14 bases between. The CDR3 is 16 residues long. The germline V gene encodes CDR1 LGHNA and CDR2 YNFKEQ. For the CDR3, the DNA is TGTGCCAGCAGCCACGAGGGGAAAGAAGCTAACTATGGCTACACCTTC. As protein: CASSHEGKEANYGYTF.

This chain joins TRBV21-1 and TRBJ2-7; no DNA check was done on the table's D call, TRBD1. TRBV21-1 is listed as a pseudogene. This CDR3 contains 14 residues. In DNA, the CDR3 is TGTGCCAGCATGGACAGCTCAGGGGGCTACGAGCAGTACTTC. Translating gives CASMDSSGGYEQYF.

The chain employs TRBV28 and TRBJ2-7; 9 bases are shared with TRBD1. The CDR3 length is 15 residues. The germline CDR1 and CDR2 sequences are MDHEN and SYDVKM. After removal of 6 bases from V and 3 bases from J, the junction contained 9 bases not matched to a gene. This chain's CDR3 is CASSDQGQGVYEQYF. The CDR3 DNA reads as TGTGCCAGCAGCGACCAGGGACAGGGTGTCTACGAGCAGTACTTC.

The chain uses TRBV5-3 and TRBJ1-6; possibly TRBD1 for D (5 bases). TRBV5-3 has ORF status, its function being uncertain. Trimming cost V 4 bases and J 4 bases, with 12 bases left between them. This CDR3 is built from 15 residues. The CDR3 DNA reads as TGTGCCAGAAGCCCCCCCCGGACATATAATTCACCCCTCCACTTT. Its protein is CARSPPRTYNSPLHF.

The chain has TRBV5-4 and TRBJ2-1; D might be TRBD1 (6 bases). Germline lookup yields CDR1 SGHNT and CDR2 YYREEE (reference sequence). V gave up 3 bases and J gave up 4 bases, with 14 bases separating them. The CDR3 runs to 15 residues. The CDR3, as DNA: TGTGCCAGCAGCTCTATGGACAGACGATACAATGAGCAGTTCTTC. This translates into CASSSMDRRYNEQFF.

This clone was seen a handful of times. This rearrangement joins TRBV6-6 to TRBJ1-1; TRBD1 is a possible D gene (5 bases). The CDR3 is 15 residues long. V dropped 4 bases and J dropped 1 base, with 13 bases sitting between them. Germline V CDR1 and CDR2: MNHNY, SVGAGI (reference sequence). The CDR3 DNA reads as TGTGCCAGCAGTTCCTCCCTGGACACGAACACTGAAGCTTTCTTT. Its protein is CASSSSLDTNTEAFF.